A single sample gave rise to the 16 T cell receptor beta chains below, sequenced in a study of OX40 agonist ivuxolimab in advanced cancers. Profiling relied on immunoSEQ multiplex PCR, and the TCRdb table lists in-frame clones only, not all of them. Seen here are approximately 77,000 clones, roughly 84% observed once, and the top ten hold just under 7%. The sample consisted of CD4+ or CD8+ T cells sorted from blood, taken in a trial of the OX40 agonist ivuxolimab. The receptor set was obtained from an adult with an advanced solid tumor such as melanoma, head and neck, liver or kidney cancer.

V usage is TRBV2 and J usage is TRBJ2-1; 8 nucleotides agree with TRBD1. CDR1 SNHLY and CDR2 FYNNEI come from the germline V gene. The CDR3 consists of 12 residues. The V gene end was trimmed by 9 bases and the J gene end by 5 bases; junction bases not matched to a gene: 3. CDR3 sequence reads: CARDREDNEQFF. The CDR3 DNA sequence: TGTGCCAGGGACAGGGAAGACAATGAGCAGTTCTTC. Full variable domain (outside the CDR3, taken from reference TRBV2 and TRBJ2-1): EPEVTQTPSHQVTQMGQEVILRCVPISNHLYFYWYRQILGQKVEFLVSFYNNEISEKSEIFDDQFSVERPDGSNFTLKIRSTKLEDSAMYFCARDREDNEQFFGPGTRLTVL.

V and J are TRBV9 and TRBJ2-5; 10 bases are shared with TRBD1. CDR1 and CDR2 from the germline V gene are SGDLS and YYNGEE. V lost 3 bases to trimming and J lost 4 bases; unmatched junction nucleotides: 3. This CDR3 region has 14 residues. This CDR3 reads CASSGTGGRETQYF. Here the CDR3 DNA reads TGTGCCAGCAGCGGGACAGGGGGTCGAGAGACCCAGTACTTC.

CDR3 protein: CASSVGGSSSYEQYF. CDR3 in DNA: TGTGCCAGCAGCGTAGGGGGAAGTAGCTCCTACGAGCAGTACTTC. This chain links TRBV9 with TRBJ2-7; D is uncertain. The CDR3 sequence is 15 residues long. Germline values: CDR1 SGDLS, CDR2 YYNGEE. V was cut by 0 bases and J by 0 bases, with 10 bases left in between.

This clone turned up a few times. This sequence joins TRBV7-2 and TRBJ2-1, with 7 bases matching TRBD1. Trimming at V came to 3 bases and at J to 6 bases, leaving 5 bases not matched to a gene. The CDR3 consists of 14 residues. Germline V gene sequence: CDR1 SGHTA, CDR2 FQGNSA. CDR3 sequence reads: CASSLTGLSNEQFF. CDR3 bases: TGTGCCAGCAGCTTGACAGGGTTGAGCAATGAGCAGTTCTTC. Full variable domain (outside the CDR3, taken from reference TRBV7-2 and TRBJ2-1): GAGVSQSPSNKVTEKGKDVELRCDPISGHTALYWYRQSLGQGLEFLIYFQGNSAPDKSGLPSDRFSAERTGGSVSTLTIQRTQQEDSAVYLCASSLTGLSNEQFFGPGTRLTVL.

The chain has TRBV7-2 and TRBJ1-1, with 7 bases aligning to TRBD1. CDR1 SGHTA and CDR2 FQGNSA come from the germline V gene. The CDR3 spans 15 residues. V was clipped by 1 base and J by 5 bases; unmatched bases: 7. The CDR3 region is CASSLVTGAKTEAFF. The CDR3 bases are TGTGCCAGCAGCTTAGTTACAGGGGCGAAGACTGAAGCTTTCTTT.

This rearrangement joins TRBV19 to TRBJ2-7, with 8 nucleotides matching TRBD1. Germline CDR1 LNHDA, CDR2 SQIVND (reference sequence). This CDR3 has 14 residues. Germline trimming cut 5 bases from V and 4 bases from J; bases unmatched to any gene: 7. The CDR3 reads CASSSPDRGYEQYF. The CDR3 nucleotides are TGTGCCAGTAGTTCCCCTGACAGGGGTTACGAGCAGTACTTC.

The V and J genes are TRBV27 and TRBJ2-5; D might be TRBD2 (7 bases). The CDR3 consists of 15 residues. The germline gives CDR1 MNHEY, CDR2 SMNVEV (reference sequence). Trimming stripped 3 bases from V and 4 bases from J, with 15 bases between. CDR3: CASSLVWGGGETQYF. CDR3 DNA sequence: TGTGCCAGCAGTTTGGTTTGGGGGGGCGGAGAGACCCAGTACTTC.

This clone was seen more than once but under ten times. The rearrangement links TRBV2 to TRBJ2-2; possible D gene TRBD2, 6 bases. Germline V gives CDR1 SNHLY, CDR2 FYNNEI. The CDR3 length is 13 residues. Trimming left V 5 bases short and J 4 bases short, with 8 bases between. CDR3 protein: CASSPSATGELFF. CDR3 DNA: TGTGCCAGCAGTCCTAGCGCCACCGGGGAGCTGTTTTTT.

The rearrangement joins TRBV4-3 to TRBJ1-5, with D possibly matching TRBD1 (6 bases). CDR1 is LGHNA and CDR2 is YSLEER in the germline V gene. With 0 bases removed from V and 0 bases from J, the gap between germline ends came to 21 bases. This CDR3 has 20 amino acids. The CDR3: CASSQDWVGGPKYSNQPQHF. CDR3 DNA: TGCGCCAGCAGCCAAGACTGGGTAGGGGGACCTAAGTATAGCAATCAGCCCCAGCATTTT.

J is TRBJ1-2 and V is TRBV28, with D hard to call. The CDR3 is 13 residues long. V was clipped by 6 bases and J by 3 bases, with 11 bases between them. CDR1 and CDR2 (germline): MDHEN, SYDVKM. The CDR3 region has the DNA TGTGCCAGCAGGGAAACAGCTGACTATGGCTACACCTTC. Protein product: CASRETADYGYTF.

The CDR3 loop is CASSFDRAIGETQYF. The CDR3 DNA is TGTGCCAGCAGTTTCGACAGGGCTATAGGAGAGACCCAGTACTTC. The chain carries TRBV28 and TRBJ2-5, with TRBD1 identical over 7 bases. Germline V CDR1 and CDR2: MDHEN, SYDVKM. The CDR3 consists of 15 residues. V was pared by 3 bases and J by 4 bases, with 8 bases of the junction left unmatched.

This clone was recorded a few times. The chain combines TRBV4-1 with TRBJ1-2; D perhaps matches TRBD1 (6 bases). Germline CDR1 MGHRA, CDR2 YSYEKL. There are 14 residues in the CDR3. Trimming took off 0 bases at V and 8 bases at J, with 13 bases between the two ends. The CDR3 sequence is CASSQDQGIYGYTF. The CDR3 DNA sequence: TGCGCCAGCAGCCAAGATCAGGGGATCTACGGCTACACCTTC.

V and J are TRBV4-2 and TRBJ1-1, with 12 bases identical to TRBD1. Germline CDR1 LGHNA, CDR2 YNFKEQ. With V trimmed by 5 bases and J by 5 bases, 6 bases remained unmatched. CDR3 size: 15 residues. DNA for the CDR3: TGTGCCAGCAGCGGGACAGGGGGCCGTGGAACTGAAGCTTTCTTT. It codes for CASSGTGGRGTEAFF.

V gene TRBV15 combines with J gene TRBJ1-1, with D uncertain. This CDR3 has 12 residues. Germline CDR1 LNHNV, CDR2 YYDKDF (reference sequence). Deletions cut 3 bases from V and 7 bases from J, with 9 bases between. CDR3 DNA: TGTGCCACCAGCAGGGACGGTCGTGAAGCTTTCTTT. Translated, it gives CATSRDGREAFF. Filled out from reference TRBV15 and TRBJ1-1, the complete variable domain reads DAMVIQNPRYQVTQFGKPVTLSCSQTLNHNVMYWYQQKSSQAPKLLFHYYDKDFNNEADTPDNFQSRRPNTSFCFLDIRSPGLGDTAMYLCATSRDGREAFFGQGTRLTVV.

This sequence joins TRBV29-1 and TRBJ2-1, with D possibly called TRBD1 or TRBD2 (5 bases each). Germline V gene sequence: CDR1 SQVTM, CDR2 ANQGSEA. Trimming took off 4 bases at V and 7 bases at J, with 14 bases between the two ends. This CDR3 spans 13 amino acids. The CDR3 DNA reads TGCAGCGTTGGGAGCGGCAGGGCAAATGAGCAGTTCTTC. This sequence encodes CSVGSGRANEQFF.

This rearrangement joins TRBV5-8 to TRBJ2-1, with 7 bases aligning to TRBD1. Germline trimming cut 4 bases from V and 0 bases from J; bases unmatched to any gene: 4. Germline lookup yields CDR1 SGHTS and CDR2 YDEGEE. This CDR3 region has 15 residues. Written as DNA, the CDR3 is TGTGCCAGCAGCAGGGGACAGAGCTCCTACAATGAGCAGTTCTTC. Protein: CASSRGQSSYNEQFF.